These T cell receptor beta chains were read from a single sample in a study of blood T cell repertoires in COVID-19. The protocol was immunoSEQ multiplex PCR, while the TCRdb copy is restricted to in-frame clones and leaves out a portion. The data contain fewer than 120,000 clones, 76% of them singletons. Input material: peripheral blood. The receptors originated from a woman of 80 years or more with acute or convalescent COVID-19. Each CDR3 is given with its conserved first and last residue. The D gene is left open where the match is weak. Expanded clones are given a class, and other clones once, few, many or no size at all.

>TRBJ1-3|-|TRBV5-1|-
TGCGCCAGCAGCTTGGAGCGTGGGAACACCATATATTTT
CASSLERGNTIYF
>TRBJ1-3|TRBD1|TRBV4-1|-
TGCGCCAGCAGCCAAGGGCCGGGACAGGGTTTTGGAAACACCATATATTTT
CASSQGPGQGFGNTIYF
>TRBJ1-1|-|TRBV18|-
TGTGCCAGCTCACTGCAGAACCCCCGGCAGGGGAACACTGAAGCTTTCTTT
CASSLQNPRQGNTEAFF
>TRBJ2-3|TRBD2|TRBV6-5|-
TGTGCCAGCAGGCTAGCGGGTAGCACAGATACGCAGTATTTT
CASRLAGSTDTQYF
>TRBJ2-1|-|TRBV12-3/TRBV12-4|-
TGTGCCAGCAGTTCCCGGAGAGAGCAGTTCTTC
CASSSRREQFF
>TRBJ2-3|TRBD2|TRBV5-1|-
TGCGCCAGCTCTCAGCTTAACCTAGCGGCTAGCACAGATACGCAGTATTTT
CASSQLNLAASTDTQYF
>TRBJ1-2|-|TRBV5-1|-
TGCGCCAGCAGCTTGGCAGGGGACTATGGCTACACCTTC
CASSLAGDYGYTF
>TRBJ2-6|-|TRBV6-2/TRBV6-3|-
TGTGCCAGCAGTTGGTCCTCGGCTGGGGCCAACGTCCTGACTTTC
CASSWSSAGANVLTF
>TRBJ2-5|TRBD1|TRBV3-1/TRBV3-2|-
TGTGCCAGCAGCCAAGGACAGGGGGGATCGGAGACCCAGTACTTC
CASSQGQGGSETQYF
>TRBJ2-5|TRBD2|TRBV19|-
TGTGCCAGTAGTTCGACTAGCGGGGGCGTGACCCAGTACTTC
CASSSTSGGVTQYF
>TRBJ1-1|-|TRBV5-6|-
TGTGCCAGCAGCTTGGAGCGACCCACTGAAGCTTTCTTT
CASSLERPTEAFF
>TRBJ1-5|-|TRBV19|few
TGTGCCATCTCGAAAGGGGACATTCATCAGCCCCAGCATTTT
CAISKGDIHQPQHF
>TRBJ2-3|TRBD1|TRBV7-3|-
TGTGCCAGCAGCTTAACTCGGGCAGGGGGCACGCATACGCAGTATTTT
CASSLTRAGGTHTQYF
>TRBJ1-4|TRBD1|TRBV7-2|-
TGTGCCAGCAGCTTAGTTCGGCACAGGGGAGGCGAAAAACTGTTTTTT
CASSLVRHRGGEKLFF
>TRBJ1-5|TRBD1|TRBV19|-
TGTGCCAGTACCCAAACAGGGGATCATCAGCCCCAGCATTTT
CASTQTGDHQPQHF
>TRBJ2-3|TRBD2|TRBV6-2/TRBV6-3|-
TGTGCCAGCAGTTACCTCCTGCTAGCGGTAACAGATACGCAGTATTTT
CASSYLLLAVTDTQYF
>TRBJ2-1|TRBD2|TRBV3-1/TRBV3-2|many
TGTGCCAGCAGCCAAGGGATATGGGGACTAGCGGGAGATAGTAATGAGCAGTTCTTC
CASSQGIWGLAGDSNEQFF
>TRBJ1-1|TRBD1|TRBV5-1|-
TGCGCCAGCAGCCCTCGGGGATCGACAGGGAGCACTGAAGCTTTCTTT
CASSPRGSTGSTEAFF
>TRBJ2-5|-|TRBV2|-
TGTGCCAGCAGTGAAGAGACAGCCCAGACCCAGTACTTC
CASSEETAQTQYF
>TRBJ1-6|-|TRBV6-5|-
TGTGCCAGCCTCCACGGGAATTCACCCCTCCACTTT
CASLHGNSPLHF
>TRBJ1-2|TRBD1|TRBV4-1|-
TGCGCCAGCAGCCAAGATGGCAGGACAGGGCGTGGCTACACCTTC
CASSQDGRTGRGYTF
>TRBJ1-2|-|TRBV30|-
TGTGCCTGGAGTTCAGGGATAGGAGACGGCTACACCTTC
CAWSSGIGDGYTF
>TRBJ2-7|TRBD1|TRBV29-1|-
TGCAGCGCCCAACCCGGGACAGGGGCCTACGAGCAGTACTTC
CSAQPGTGAYEQYF
>TRBJ1-1|-|TRBV5-6|-
TGTGCCAGCAGCTTGAGGGGAATCCGAAGAACTGAAGCTTTCTTT
CASSLRGIRRTEAFF
>TRBJ1-4|-|TRBV5-1|-
TGCGCCAACCAGGGCATTGAAAAACTGTTTTTT
CANQGIEKLFF
>TRBJ2-7|TRBD2|TRBV29-1|few
TGCAGCGTTAATAGCGGGAGTCCCTACGAGCAGTACTTC
CSVNSGSPYEQYF
>TRBJ2-7|TRBD1|TRBV6-5|-
TGTGCCAGCAGTTACCCAGGGACAGGGAGGCAGTACTTC
CASSYPGTGRQYF
>TRBJ2-7|TRBD2|TRBV3-1/TRBV3-2|-
TGTGCCAGCAGCCGCGGACTAGCGGGAGTTCCCTACGAGCAGTACTTC
CASSRGLAGVPYEQYF
>TRBJ2-1|TRBD2|TRBV11-3|-
TGTGCCAGCAGCTCCGAGGGTCTAGCGGGGGGTGAGCAGTTCTTC
CASSSEGLAGGEQFF